Listed below are T cell receptor beta chains from one sample, sequenced in a study of T cells after yellow fever vaccination. TCRdb used MiXCR to reprocess the 5' RACE reads, holding one entry per CDR3 protein. The data hold under 350,000 distinct CDR3 sequences, with approximately 4% observed a single time. Sequenced here: PBMCs, sampled 5 days after the yellow fever booster vaccination. These receptor sequences come from a man younger than 35 who received the YFV17D yellow fever vaccine. Both conserved end residues are part of each CDR3. A D gene is named only where the DNA matches it firmly. Only part of the rows carry a size: once, few, many, or a class if the clone is expanded.

abundance	j_gene	d_gene	v_gene	CDR3nt	CDR3aa
NA	TRBJ1-2	NA	TRBV24-1	TGTGCCACCGACGCTACAGGGTCGGATGGCTACACCTTC	CATDATGSDGYTF
few	TRBJ2-7	NA	TRBV7-2	TGTGCCAGCAGCTTAGCGGTGGGTGGCTTAGGCGAGCAGTACTTC	CASSLAVGGLGEQYF
many	TRBJ2-7	TRBD1	TRBV18	TGTGCCAGCTCACCAGGGACAGGGCCGGACGAGCAGTACTTC	CASSPGTGPDEQYF
few	TRBJ1-1	NA	TRBV7-2	TGTGCCAGCAGCCCACAGGGTATCGGCACTGAAGCTTTCTTT	CASSPQGIGTEAFF
few	TRBJ2-5	NA	TRBV9	TGTGCCAGCAGCGCCGCAGGGGTAGAAGAGACCCAGTACTTC	CASSAAGVEETQYF
few	TRBJ2-7	TRBD1	TRBV12-3/TRBV12-4	TGTGCCAGCAAGAGATGGACAGGGTCCCACGAGCAGTACTTC	CASKRWTGSHEQYF
NA	TRBJ2-1	NA	TRBV30	TGTGCCTGGTCTTCTGGCGCGGGGGCCGGTAGTAAGTTCTTC	CAWSSGAGAGSKFF
few	TRBJ2-5	NA	TRBV7-2	TGTGCCAGCAGCTTAGGGGGGGCGAAGACCCAGTACTTC	CASSLGGAKTQYF
NA	TRBJ2-7	NA	TRBV6-5	TGTGCCAGCAGTTACTACCTTGGACCTTCCTCCTACGAGCAGTACTTC	CASSYYLGPSSYEQYF
NA	TRBJ2-5	TRBD1	TRBV7-2	TGTGCCAGCAGCGTAAACAGGGGCCCCGGAGAGACCCTGTACTTC	CASSVNRGPGETLYF
NA	TRBJ1-6	NA	TRBV9	TGTGCCAGCAGCGTAGAACAGACCCATTCACCCCTCCACTTT	CASSVEQTHSPLHF
few	TRBJ2-3	NA	TRBV5-1	TGCGCCAGCAGCTTGACCCAGAGACTGGATACGCAGTATTTT	CASSLTQRLDTQYF
once	TRBJ2-7	NA	TRBV12-3/TRBV12-4	TGTGCCAGCAGTGGGGGACTTAGTGGGTCCTACGAGCAGTACTTC	CASSGGLSGSYEQYF
many	TRBJ2-3	TRBD2	TRBV5-1	TGCGCCAGCAGCCTTAGCGGGAGGGGCCAAGATACGCAGTATTTT	CASSLSGRGQDTQYF
NA	TRBJ1-1	NA	TRBV5-1	TGCGCCAGCAGCTGGGATGGAGCGAACACTGAAGCTTTCTTT	CASSWDGANTEAFF
NA	TRBJ1-4	NA	TRBV20-1	TGCAGTGCTAGACCGCCAGGGGTAGGAGAAAAACTGTTTTTT	CSARPPGVGEKLFF
NA	TRBJ1-1	NA	TRBV20-1	TGCAGTGCTAGAGACGTACGGGCGAACACTGAAGCTTTCTTT	CSARDVRANTEAFF
few	TRBJ2-1	TRBD1	TRBV9	TGTGCCAGCAGCCCAGGACAGGGGCCTCTCAATGAGCAGTTCTTC	CASSPGQGPLNEQFF
few	TRBJ2-4	NA	TRBV19	TGTGCCAGTAGTATAGACGGGGGCCCCTGGGACATTCAGTACTTC	CASSIDGGPWDIQYF
NA	TRBJ1-1	NA	TRBV6-6	TGTGCCAGCAGGGCCGCGGGGGGTGAAGCTTTCTTT	CASRAAGGEAFF
once	TRBJ2-7	NA	TRBV6-5	TGTGCCAGCAGTCACGACATTTCACACGAGCAGTACTTC	CASSHDISHEQYF
NA	TRBJ1-1	TRBD1	TRBV19	TGTGCCAGTAGTATACGGACAGGGGGAACTACTGAAGCTTTCTTT	CASSIRTGGTTEAFF
many	TRBJ1-5	NA	TRBV6-2/TRBV6-3	TGTGCCAGCAGTTACTCGGGTGGTAATCAGCCCCAGCATTTT	CASSYSGGNQPQHF
NA	TRBJ1-2	NA	TRBV27	TGTGCCAGCAGGGGAGGAGTATATGGCTACACCTTC	CASRGGVYGYTF
many	TRBJ2-5	NA	TRBV7-3	TGTGCCAGCAGCGTTAGCGGCCAAGAGACCCAGTACTTC	CASSVSGQETQYF
few	TRBJ1-2	NA	TRBV7-9	TGTGCCAGCAGGAGGGGGTCTGACTATGGCTACACCTTC	CASRRGSDYGYTF
NA	TRBJ1-3	TRBD1	TRBV2	TGTGCCAACAGACAGGGTGGAAACACCATATATTTT	CANRQGGNTIYF
NA	TRBJ1-4	NA	TRBV7-6	TGTGCCAGCAGCTTAGAAGGTCCTCCGGGGGAAAAACTGTTTTTT	CASSLEGPPGEKLFF
few	TRBJ1-5	TRBD1	TRBV19	TGTGCCAGTAGTAGGACAGGGGATGGCAATCAGCCCCAGCATTTT	CASSRTGDGNQPQHF
NA	TRBJ2-3	NA	TRBV18	TGTGCCAGCTCACCAGTGACAGCCACAGATACGCAGTATTTT	CASSPVTATDTQYF
many	TRBJ1-4	NA	TRBV20-1	TGCAGTGCTAGCCGACAGGTTGTAGAAAAACTGTTTTTT	CSASRQVVEKLFF
few	TRBJ2-5	TRBD2	TRBV18	TGTGCCAGCTCACCCGAACGGACTAGCGGGGGACGAGAGACCCAGTACTTC	CASSPERTSGGRETQYF
NA	TRBJ2-3	NA	TRBV6-5	TGTGCCAGCACCAAGGGTGGACTGCGCACAGATACGCAGTATTTT	CASTKGGLRTDTQYF
NA	TRBJ2-1	TRBD2	TRBV6-6	TGTGCCAGCAGCTATAGCGGGGGTTCGTTCTTC	CASSYSGGSFF
few	TRBJ1-4	TRBD1	TRBV4-2	TGTGCCAGCAGCCAGGTCGGGACAGGCGTTAATGAAAAACTGTTTTTT	CASSQVGTGVNEKLFF
NA	TRBJ2-3	NA	TRBV5-1	TGCGCCAGCAGCCGGACAGAGGGGGTTGCAGATACGCAGTATTTT	CASSRTEGVADTQYF
few	TRBJ2-1	NA	TRBV4-2	TGTGCCAGCAGCCATGCCGACCGCAGCTCCTACAATGAGCAGTTCTTC	CASSHADRSSYNEQFF
NA	TRBJ1-6	NA	TRBV2	TGTGCCAGCAGTGTCTCTCGTGTGGCGTCGGGTTCACCCCTCCACTTT	CASSVSRVASGSPLHF
many	TRBJ2-2	NA	TRBV20-1	TGCAGTGCTACGAATCCTCGCGGCCGCACCGGGGAGCTGTTTTTT	CSATNPRGRTGELFF
NA	TRBJ2-3	TRBD2	TRBV7-2	TGTGCCAGCAGCTTTGTGTCAGGGAGGGCGTCAGATACGCAGTATTTT	CASSFVSGRASDTQYF
few	TRBJ1-2	NA	TRBV4-1	TGCGCCAGCAGACCGTGGGGGGCAAAGGGGGACTATGGCTACACCTTC	CASRPWGAKGDYGYTF
many	TRBJ2-3	NA	TRBV5-1	TGCGCCAGCAGCTCGACAGCGAGCACAGATACGCAGTATTTT	CASSSTASTDTQYF
NA	TRBJ1-2	NA	TRBV18	TGTGCCAGCTCACCAAACGAGGGCCGCGGCTACACCTTC	CASSPNEGRGYTF
many	TRBJ2-5	NA	TRBV3-1	TGTGCCAGCAGCCAACGGATCCAAGAGACCCAGTACTTC	CASSQRIQETQYF
few	TRBJ1-4	NA	TRBV20-1	TGCAGTGCTAGAGGACAAAGAGCCCTCCAGGGGAAGGTGCGGGAAAAACTGTTTTTT	CSARGQRALQGKVREKLFF
NA	TRBJ2-5	TRBD2	TRBV5-4	TGTGCCAGCAGCTTGGCGGTAGGCGGGGGGTCACAAGAGACCCAGTACTTC	CASSLAVGGGSQETQYF
few	TRBJ2-3	NA	TRBV7-2	TGTGCCAGCAGGGACAGACCTAGCACAGATACGCAGTATTTT	CASRDRPSTDTQYF
many	TRBJ1-2	NA	TRBV4-2	TGTGCCAGCAGCCAAGATGAGTATTCCTATGGCTACACCTTC	CASSQDEYSYGYTF
NA	TRBJ1-5	NA	TRBV7-9	TGTGCCAGCAGCGCAGGGGCAGGGAGCAATCAGCCCCAGCATTTT	CASSAGAGSNQPQHF
NA	TRBJ2-7	NA	TRBV5-1	TGCGCCAGCAGCTCACCGGGATTCCCACCCGAGCAGTACTTC	CASSSPGFPPEQYF
NA	TRBJ2-7	NA	TRBV12-3/TRBV12-4	TGTGCCAGCAGTTTTTTCCAGCACTACGAGCAGTACTTC	CASSFFQHYEQYF
few	TRBJ2-3	NA	TRBV5-1	TGCGCCAGCAGCTTGGCCCACAGGCAGTCCTCGCAGTATTTT	CASSLAHRQSSQYF
many	TRBJ2-1	TRBD1	TRBV28	TGTGCCAGCACCCCACGGGGACAGGGGGCCGATGAGCAGTTCTTC	CASTPRGQGADEQFF
NA	TRBJ1-1	NA	TRBV20-1	TGCAGGAAGGTCCGACAGTCTATGGGTGAAGCTTTCTTT	CRKVRQSMGEAFF
few	TRBJ1-1	NA	TRBV10-3	TGTGCCATCAGTGAGTCAGGGACATCCGGAGGAGCTTTCTTT	CAISESGTSGGAFF
many	TRBJ1-4	TRBD1	TRBV7-2	TGTGCCAGCAGCTCAAGGGGACAGCAAAAACTGTTTTTT	CASSSRGQQKLFF
NA	TRBJ1-1	NA	TRBV20-1	TGCAGTGCTGAGATGAACACTGAAGCTTTCTTT	CSAEMNTEAFF
many	TRBJ1-3	NA	TRBV15	TGTGCCACCAGCAGGTTGGTGCAGGTCCGCTCTGGAAACACCATATATTTT	CATSRLVQVRSGNTIYF
few	TRBJ1-6	NA	TRBV24-1	TGTGCCACCAGTGGAAGTCCCTCATTCTCCTATAATTCACCCCTCCACTTT	CATSGSPSFSYNSPLHF
NA	TRBJ2-7	NA	TRBV20-1	TGCAGTGCCCAGGACTACCTCCACTCCTCCCACGAGCAGTACTTC	CSAQDYLHSSHEQYF